This T cell receptor (beta chain) was documented in a study of low-dose radiotherapy and immunotherapy resistance in tumors (dated by TCRdb to 2022 to 2024). Regarding the research as a whole: In Cohort 1, 0.5 Gy per fraction was delivered every 2 weeks, and a total PTV dose of 6.5 Gy was prescribed. Cohort 2 received 1 Gy per fraction every two weeks, with a total of 13 Gy over 26 weeks. Patients were given nivolumab as a 240 mg flat dose every two weeks and ipilimumab at 1 mg/kg every six weeks, with both drugs delivered intravenously. Cyclophosphamide 200 mg/m2 was given intravenously every two weeks, one day before each radiation and immunotherapy administration. Aspirin 300 mg was taken orally once daily by patients for four cycles, starting on cycle 1 day 1. No randomization into treatment groups was done for the people taking part in the trial. Eight patients were included in the translational analysis: three from the first dose cohort and the first five from the second dose cohort.

At least ten counts were recorded for this clonotype. What this receptor recognizes is not known. The input lacks base qualities; no much larger clone sits a single base away. The sample's time point label is to be understood as: after trial treatment. The treatment or condition tag for this specimen amounts to: LDRT plus nivolumab, ipilimumab, low-dose cyclophosphamide and aspirin (RACIN trial). Donors were enrolled in RACIN, a single-arm phase I dose-escalation trial combining nivolumab, ipilimumab, aspirin, low-dose cyclophosphamide and low-dose radiotherapy. To be eligible, a patient needed to have an advanced solid tumor that was TIL-negative. Taken from cysteine to phenylalanine, the CDR3 has 15 residues. The sequence is cut down to CDR3 DNA, 45 bases in frame from base 1. CDR1 and CDR2 are read off the germline V gene (reference sequence) as LNHNV and YYDKDF. V and J lose 5 bases and 5 bases, and a span of 13 bases separates them.

The reads were generated on an Illumina HiSeq 2500. Superscript III and a set of TRAV- and TRBV-specific primers were used to synthesize first-strand cDNA, so that both TCRalpha and TCRbeta chains were covered. TCRs were amplified for 20 PCR cycles with Phusion, using a constant-region primer paired with the adapter attached to the V primers. The MessageAmp II aRNA Amplification Kit was used to amplify the isolated mRNA, with in vitro transcription run for 15 to 20 hours at 37 degrees C. mRNA for TCR sequencing was isolated with the Dynabeads mRNA DIRECT Purification Kit. Indexed Illumina adapters were added in a second Phusion PCR of approximately 25 cycles, after which AMPure XP beads were used to purify the products. The authors' analysis ran thus. Custom Perl scripts were used to pool TCR sequences that encoded the same protein, to remove out-of-frame sequences, and to calculate the abundance of each clonotype. TCR sequences supported by only a single read were excluded from analysis. Among the metrics used to describe the repertoires were Shannon entropy, Gini index, clonality, richness, and the frequency of TCRs shared between repertoires. TCRdb reran the public reads through fastp at Q25 and MiXCR, keeping productive beta chains. Rows with a matching CDR3 protein are joined into one entry that keeps the most common DNA and genes. Clone size and V and J calls follow TCRdb, not the original study. Present in this sample are 80,000 or so distinct CDR3 sequences, less than 20% of which were seen just once. The top ten clonotypes cover approximately 1.5% of the sample.

The input for sequencing was PBMCs, taken after low-dose radiotherapy plus immunotherapy. The rearrangement joined TRBV15 to TRBJ1-6, with no D gene named confidently. The TCR was taken from a male donor with prostate cancer. The nucleotide sequence is TGTGCCACCAGCGACATAAGCAGAGATAATTCACCCCTCCACTTT. The resulting protein is CATSDISRDNSPLHF.